This T cell receptor (beta chain) emerged from a study of immune heterogeneity within non-small cell lung tumors. The template for each sample was 450 to 750 ng of genomic DNA, which had been extracted from bulk tumor tissue. Multiple biopsies spaced far apart were taken from each primary tumor during surgery. The patients were newly diagnosed with non-small cell lung cancer, had not been treated, and had curative surgery. Amplification of the TCR beta CDR3 was achieved through multiplex PCR with 32 V and 13 J primers. TCRdb reprocessed the multiplex PCR reads with MiXCR, giving one entry per CDR3 protein. The sample has about 15,000 distinct CDR3 sequences, less than 35% seen once; the top ten hold less than 5%. There are a few counts of this clonotype. Its specificity is unknown. Regarding the study as a whole: Identical dominant CDR3 beta clonotypes were found repeatedly across the tumor sites of a single patient, and these appeared alongside high-frequency clones that were unique to particular tumor locations.

The CDR3 loop spans 15 amino acids. V shed 2 bases and J shed 8 bases, with 13 bases lying between them. Germline lookup yields CDR1 SGHTA and CDR2 FQGNSA. Sequencing input: lung tumor tissue. V usage is TRBV7-2 and J usage is TRBJ1-6; D may be TRBD1 (5 bases). This receptor was obtained from a middle-aged man with non-small cell lung cancer. CDR3 region: CASSLPRVKYSPLHF. As DNA, the CDR3 is TGTGCCAGCAGCTTACCCAGGGTTAAGTATTCACCCCTCCACTTT.